These 25 T cell receptor beta chains came from one sample sequenced in a study of CD8+ T cells in alopecia areata. Following extraction, RNA underwent reverse transcription to cDNA, which served as the sequencing template. Clones were sequenced by immunoSEQ multiplex PCR, and TCRdb holds only the in-frame ones, with some missing. This table has more than 200,000 clones, approximately 61% appearing once. The sequenced sample was CD4+ T cells sorted from blood, obtained at week 0. These receptors all come from a human donor with alopecia areata.

Concerning this clone: Other DNA sequences in this specimen translate into the identical CDR3. This chain joins TRBV29-1 and TRBJ2-7; no firm D call. The CDR3 has 11 amino acids. Trimming pared 4 bases from V and 2 bases from J, leaving 6 bases between. CDR1 is SQVTM, CDR2 ANQGSEA, per germline. The CDR3 sequence is CSVGHTYEQYF. The CDR3, as DNA: TGCAGCGTTGGCCATACCTACGAGCAGTACTTC.

The chain uses TRBV29-1 and TRBJ1-3; the D is unclear. Germline CDR1 and CDR2: SQVTM and ANQGSEA. The CDR3 has 14 residues. Between the trimmed V and J ends, which lost 4 bases and 2 bases, there was a span of 12 bases. CDR3 in amino acids: CSVVRGDTGNTIYF. The CDR3 bases are TGCAGCGTTGTCCGGGGAGACACTGGAAACACCATATATTTT.

V gene TRBV6-5 combines with J gene TRBJ2-2, with D perhaps TRBD1 or TRBD2 (5 bases each). The CDR3 consists of 16 residues. V lost 2 bases and J lost 0, with 10 bases in between. From germline, CDR1 is MNHEY and CDR2 SVGAGI. CDR3 coding DNA: TGTGCCAGCAGTTACGATGGGACCGCGAACACCGGGGAGCTGTTTTTT. Protein sequence: CASSYDGTANTGELFF.

This chain connects TRBV7-8 to TRBJ2-2; D is unclear. V gave up 3 bases and J gave up 4 bases, with 0 bases separating them. CDR3 size: 11 residues. Germline V CDR1 and CDR2: SGHVS, FQNEAQ. The CDR3 nucleotides are TGTGCCAGCAGCTTCACCGGGGAGCTGTTTTTT. It is translated as CASSFTGELFF.

The chain links TRBV4-2 to TRBJ2-7; 7 bases line up with TRBD2. The V segment lost 4 bases and the J segment 3 bases; nucleotides outside the gene matches: 9. Germline CDR1 is LGHNA and CDR2 is YNFKEQ. The CDR3 sequence is 15 residues long. The DNA for the CDR3 is TGTGCCAGCAGCCGCCCGCGGGGGAGCTACTACGAGCAGTACTTC. As protein: CASSRPRGSYYEQYF.

The CDR3: CASSVTGAMNTEAFF. For the CDR3, the DNA is TGTGCCAGCAGCGTAACGGGGGCAATGAACACTGAAGCTTTCTTT. This chain joins TRBV9 and TRBJ1-1; TRBD1 might be the D (6 bases). The CDR3 length is 15 residues. Trimming pared 1 base from V and 0 bases from J, leaving 10 bases between. Germline V gene lookup returns CDR1 SGDLS and CDR2 YYNGEE.

The V call is TRBV5-4, the J call TRBJ1-2, with 7 bases fitting TRBD1. The CDR3 loop spans 16 amino acids. In germline, CDR1 is SGHNT, CDR2 YYREEE (reference sequence). V dropped 4 bases and J dropped 3; count of bases not matched to a gene: 12. The CDR3 coding sequence is TGTGCCAGCAGCCCCGGGACAGAACGCGTGGACTATGGCTACACCTTC. It specifies CASSPGTERVDYGYTF.

The gene calls are TRBV9 and TRBJ1-2, with D possibly being TRBD1 (6 bases). V gave up 0 bases and J gave up 7 bases, with 13 bases separating them. CDR3 length equals 14 residues. Germline V gene data show CDR1 as SGDLS and CDR2 as YYNGEE. In DNA, the CDR3 is TGTGCCAGCAGCGTAGCCCCGACAGGAGGTGGCTACACCTTC. Translated: CASSVAPTGGGYTF.

This clone was seen a handful of times. CDR3 bases: TGTGCCATCAGGAGAACCGGGACAGGGGACGAGGAGCAGTACTTC. Protein sequence: CAIRRTGTGDEEQYF. The gene calls are TRBV10-3 and TRBJ2-7; TRBD1 matches at 10 bases. CDR3 length: 15 amino acids. The J segment lost 7 bases and the V segment lost 6 bases, leaving 12 bases of the junction unmatched. Germline V CDR1 and CDR2: ENHRY, SYGVKD.

The chain carries TRBV9 and TRBJ2-5; 11 bases map to TRBD1. This CDR3 is built from 15 residues. Per the germline V gene, CDR1 is SGDLS and CDR2 is YYNGEE. Trimming at V came to 0 bases and at J to 5 bases, leaving 3 bases not matched to a gene. The CDR3 bases are TGTGCCAGCAGCGTAGAGGGACAGGGGGGCGAGACCCAGTACTTC. It encodes CASSVEGQGGETQYF. Supplemented by reference TRBV9 and TRBJ2-5, the full variable domain reads DSGVTQTPKHLITATGQRVTLRCSPRSGDLSVYWYQQSLDQGLQFLIQYYNGEERAKGNILERFSAQQFPDLHSELNLSSLELGDSALYFCASSVEGQGGETQYFGPGTRLLVL.

The genes are TRBV29-1 and TRBJ2-7; 7 nucleotides match TRBD1. Germline V CDR1 and CDR2: SQVTM, ANQGSEA. The CDR3 is 14 residues long. V dropped 7 bases and J dropped 2; count of bases not matched to a gene: 11. CDR3 in DNA: TGCAGCGCTAGGGGACAGAGTATCCCCTACGAGCAGTACTTC. Amino acid sequence: CSARGQSIPYEQYF.

As for this clone: Other DNA sequences in the same sample also yield this CDR3. The V call is TRBV30, the J call TRBJ2-3; D uncertain. The ends were cut back, 0 bases at V and 6 bases at J, with 7 bases in the middle. Germline values: CDR1 GTSNPN, CDR2 SVGIG (reference sequence). The CDR3 loop spans 12 amino acids. CDR3: CAWSVYGDTQYF. The CDR3 DNA is TGTGCCTGGAGTGTATACGGGGATACGCAGTATTTT.

The chain links TRBV6-5 to TRBJ2-7; 10 bases are a match to TRBD1. V trimming: 0 bases; J trimming: 0 bases; junction bases outside the gene matches: 2. The CDR3 length is 16 residues. Germline V lookup: CDR1 MNHEY, CDR2 SVGAGI. CDR3: CASSYSGTGDSYEQYF. In DNA form, the CDR3 reads TGTGCCAGCAGTTACTCCGGGACAGGGGACTCCTACGAGCAGTACTTC.

V gene TRBV29-1 combines with J gene TRBJ2-3, with TRBD1 matching 9 bases. Trimming at V came to 6 bases and at J to 6 bases, leaving 10 bases not matched to a gene. The CDR3 sequence is 14 residues long. Germline values: CDR1 SQVTM, CDR2 ANQGSEA. CDR3: CSVAGTGRRDTQYF. The CDR3 region has the DNA TGCAGCGTAGCCGGGACAGGGAGGAGGGATACGCAGTATTTT.

This chain joins TRBV30 and TRBJ1-2, with D perhaps TRBD1 (6 bases). Between the trimmed V and J ends, which lost 1 base and 4 bases, there was a span of 16 bases. Per the germline V gene, CDR1 is GTSNPN and CDR2 is SVGIG (reference sequence). This CDR3 region has 15 residues. The CDR3 DNA reads TGTGCCTGGAGTGCGGCGACAGGTGCGGGCTATGGCTACACCTTC. Amino acids: CAWSAATGAGYGYTF.

The count of this clone is one. V gene TRBV29-1 combines with J gene TRBJ2-7; no clear D gene. CDR1 and CDR2 from the germline V gene are SQVTM and ANQGSEA. Trimming cost V 6 bases and J 0 bases, with 15 bases left between them. CDR3 length: 14 residues. The DNA of the CDR3 is TGCAGCGTCGCGTTTAGCTTATCCTCCTACGAGCAGTACTTC. It translates to CSVAFSLSSYEQYF.

The rearrangement links TRBV30 to TRBJ2-1, with 8 bases identical to TRBD1. CDR3 length: 16 residues. Germline loops: CDR1 GTSNPN, CDR2 SVGIG (reference sequence). V shed 1 base, J shed 2 bases, and the junction held 7 bases outside the gene matches. The CDR3 is CAWSAIGQGPYNEQFF. CDR3 coding DNA: TGTGCCTGGAGTGCCATTGGACAGGGCCCCTACAATGAGCAGTTCTTC.

This clone was observed at least ten times. The chain is built from TRBV12-5 and TRBJ2-5; D is ambiguous. Germline lookup yields CDR1 LGHNT and CDR2 FRNRAP. The CDR3 has 16 amino acids. V was cut by 5 bases and J by 5 bases, with 21 bases left in between. As DNA, the CDR3 is TGTGCTAGTGGTCCACCGCTTAGGGTGGGCGAGGAGACCCAGTACTTC. It specifies CASGPPLRVGEETQYF. The full variable domain, in which reference TRBV12-5 and TRBJ2-5 provide the parts outside the CDR3, is DARVTQTPRHKVTEMGQEVTMRCQPILGHNTVFWYRQTMMQGLELLAYFRNRAPLDDSGMPKDRFSAEMPDATLATLKIQPSEPRDSAVYFCASGPPLRVGEETQYFGPGTRLLVL.

This clone was counted between two and nine times. The J gene is TRBJ1-5, the V gene TRBV2, with D unresolved. Germline assignment: CDR1 SNHLY and CDR2 FYNNEI. The CDR3 has 16 amino acids. The germline V and J ends were trimmed by 8 bases and 0 bases, with 17 bases remaining between them. The CDR3 protein is CASQAENPYSNQPQHF. The DNA of the CDR3 is TGTGCCAGCCAGGCGGAAAACCCCTATAGCAATCAGCCCCAGCATTTT. The full variable domain, with the rest looked up from reference TRBV2 and TRBJ1-5, is EPEVTQTPSHQVTQMGQEVILRCVPISNHLYFYWYRQILGQKVEFLVSFYNNEISEKSEIFDDQFSVERPDGSNFTLKIRSTKLEDSAMYFCASQAENPYSNQPQHFGDGTRLSIL.

CDR3 DNA: TGTGCCAGCTCGAGGGCGCCGGCTGGGGCCAACGTCCTGACTTTC. Amino acids: CASSRAPAGANVLTF. The gene calls are TRBV18 and TRBJ2-6; D is perhaps TRBD2 (5 bases). V shed 6 bases and J shed 2 bases, with 11 bases lying between them. Germline V gives CDR1 KGHSH, CDR2 LQKENI. The CDR3 consists of 15 residues.

The chain joins TRBV29-1 to TRBJ1-1; D gene unclear. V lost 4 bases and J 6 bases, leaving 15 bases between the germline ends. The CDR3 runs to 13 residues. Germline CDR1 and CDR2: SQVTM and ANQGSEA. CDR3 region: CSVVFLFGAEAFF. The DNA of the CDR3 is TGCAGCGTTGTTTTTCTCTTTGGGGCTGAAGCTTTCTTT.

V is TRBV7-2 and J is TRBJ1-5, with 9 bases identical to TRBD1. V lost 1 base to trimming and J lost 7 bases; unmatched junction nucleotides: 5. CDR1 and CDR2 from the germline V gene are SGHTA and FQGNSA. The CDR3 extends over 15 amino acids. CDR3 region: CASSLGDRETQPQHF. The CDR3, as DNA: TGTGCCAGCAGCTTAGGGGACAGGGAAACCCAGCCCCAGCATTTT.

J is TRBJ1-5 and V is TRBV15; D is possibly TRBD1 (5 bases). This CDR3 is built from 16 residues. The germline V gene encodes CDR1 LNHNV and CDR2 YYDKDF (reference sequence). V was pared by 0 bases and J by 4 bases, with 13 bases between. The CDR3 nucleotides read TGTGCCACCAGCAGAGATCGAAGCAGGGAGAATCAGCCCCAGCATTTT. It codes for CATSRDRSRENQPQHF.

The genes are TRBV30 and TRBJ1-2, with 9 nucleotides matching TRBD1. V shed 3 bases and J 2 bases; nucleotides not matched to a gene: 7. The CDR3 loop spans 15 amino acids. The germline gives CDR1 GTSNPN, CDR2 SVGIG (reference sequence). The CDR3 region is CAWRTWTGDNYGYTF. CDR3 in DNA: TGTGCCTGGAGGACATGGACAGGGGACAACTATGGCTACACCTTC. Drawing the rest from reference TRBV30 and TRBJ1-2, the complete variable domain is SQTIHQWPATLVQPVGSPLSLECTVEGTSNPNLYWYRQAAGRGLQLLFYSVGIGQISSEVPQNLSASRPQDRQFILSSKKLLLSDSGFYLCAWRTWTGDNYGYTFGSGTRLTVV.

The CDR3 loop reads CSARSGGAGETQYF. CDR3 DNA sequence: TGCAGCGCCCGAAGCGGGGGGGCTGGGGAGACCCAGTACTTC. The genes are TRBV29-1 and TRBJ2-5; TRBD2 matches at 10 bases. The CDR3 has 14 residues. The J segment lost 5 bases and the V segment lost 7 bases, leaving 10 bases of the junction unmatched. Germline V gives CDR1 SQVTM, CDR2 ANQGSEA. Based on the CDR3 plus reference TRBV29-1 and TRBJ2-5, the full variable domain is SAVISQKPSRDICQRGTSLTIQCQVDSQVTMMFWYRQQPGQSLTLIATANQGSEATYESGFVIDKFPISRPNLTFSTLTVSNMSPEDSSIYLCSARSGGAGETQYFGPGTRLLVL.